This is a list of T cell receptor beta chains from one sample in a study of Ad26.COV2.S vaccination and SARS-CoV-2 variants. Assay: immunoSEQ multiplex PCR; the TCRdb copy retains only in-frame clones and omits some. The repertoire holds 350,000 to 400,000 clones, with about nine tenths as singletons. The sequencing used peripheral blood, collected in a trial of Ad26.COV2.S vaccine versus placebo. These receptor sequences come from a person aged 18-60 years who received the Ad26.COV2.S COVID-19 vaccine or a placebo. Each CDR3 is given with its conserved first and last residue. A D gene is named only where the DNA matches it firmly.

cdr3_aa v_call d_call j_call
CASSQDRNTIYF TRBV5-5 - TRBJ1-3
CASRGEVEAFF TRBV6-5 - TRBJ1-1
CAISESTNRLNTEAFF TRBV10-3 - TRBJ1-1
CASSYGNRAGEQYF TRBV6-5 - TRBJ2-7
CASSSRDSRNSYEQYF TRBV7-9 TRBD1 TRBJ2-7
CASSSSGGVNEQFF TRBV5-1 - TRBJ2-1
CASSFTSGNTIYF TRBV28 - TRBJ1-3
CSAWTSGVYNEQFF TRBV29-1 TRBD2 TRBJ2-1
CASRKDSYTEAFF TRBV5-1 - TRBJ1-1
CASSPPRAPTSYNEQFF TRBV11-3 - TRBJ2-1
CAWSSLRPGRADYEQYF TRBV30 TRBD2 TRBJ2-7
CASSIAAFSGRAQETQYF TRBV28 TRBD2 TRBJ2-5
CASSKERGANYGGNTIYF TRBV21-1 - TRBJ1-3
CASTRGSGDYGYTF TRBV9 - TRBJ1-2
CASSLSGYGYTF TRBV28 - TRBJ1-2
CASSQDLGGPRTDTQYF TRBV3-1/TRBV3-2 - TRBJ2-3
CASSRRGPTGELFF TRBV3-1/TRBV3-2 TRBD1 TRBJ2-2
CASSVSTGGADTQYF TRBV9 TRBD1 TRBJ2-3
CASSFRALTEAFF TRBV27 - TRBJ1-1
CASRGTSGRKNEQFF TRBV2 TRBD2 TRBJ2-1
CASRQQSSYNSPLHF TRBV7-2 - TRBJ1-6
CASSPAPGGGSPLHF TRBV7-3 TRBD1 TRBJ1-6
CASSLGDQPQHF TRBV5-6 - TRBJ1-5
CASSPGQGLNEKLFF TRBV11-3 TRBD1 TRBJ1-4
CASSHRGTYYF TRBV3-1/TRBV3-2 - TRBJ1-2
CASSLEDRLETQYF TRBV7-9 TRBD1 TRBJ2-5
CASSQGPNRLAATYEQYF TRBV3-1/TRBV3-2 TRBD2 TRBJ2-7
CAWSLEANTEAFF TRBV30 - TRBJ1-1
CASSGLRSENTEAFF TRBV18 - TRBJ1-1
CASSPDGNYGYTF TRBV9 - TRBJ1-2
CASRKETGENQPQHF TRBV27 TRBD1 TRBJ1-5
CASSQVPHPGNTIYF TRBV4-1 - TRBJ1-3
CASSSPPQNYGYTF TRBV19 - TRBJ1-2
CSAQIGTGGPYEQYF TRBV29-1 TRBD1 TRBJ2-7
CASSGRRTRLAQSSYNEQFF TRBV10-1 TRBD2 TRBJ2-1
CASSRGPTGEQYF TRBV6-5 - TRBJ2-7
CASGVDNEQFF TRBV11-1 - TRBJ2-1
CASSFLGQGKEDTEAFF TRBV5-5 - TRBJ1-1
CASSLAQNSNQPQHF TRBV5-4 - TRBJ1-5
CASSPDRGFSYEQYF TRBV5-4 - TRBJ2-7
CASSLTRDRGGDEQFF TRBV7-3 TRBD1 TRBJ2-1
CASSPGQNYGYTF TRBV7-2 TRBD1 TRBJ1-2
CSAPDREQFF TRBV20-1 - TRBJ2-1
CASSLRTPTYEQYF TRBV7-2 - TRBJ2-7
CASTNRGLHGYTF TRBV28 TRBD1 TRBJ1-2
CASSGGTGTTEAFF TRBV5-1 TRBD1 TRBJ1-1
CASSPQGVPGSSYNSPLHF TRBV27 TRBD1 TRBJ1-6
CASSENGIRVNTEAFF TRBV10-2 - TRBJ1-1
CASSIDPGAASPLHF TRBV19 - TRBJ1-6
CAISPPGGAPGTDTQYF TRBV10-3 - TRBJ2-3
CASKTGGDTGELFF TRBV6-6 - TRBJ2-2
CATSRDLPQGETQYF TRBV15 TRBD1 TRBJ2-5
CASSLARIPQGRGDNEQFF TRBV7-8 TRBD1 TRBJ2-1